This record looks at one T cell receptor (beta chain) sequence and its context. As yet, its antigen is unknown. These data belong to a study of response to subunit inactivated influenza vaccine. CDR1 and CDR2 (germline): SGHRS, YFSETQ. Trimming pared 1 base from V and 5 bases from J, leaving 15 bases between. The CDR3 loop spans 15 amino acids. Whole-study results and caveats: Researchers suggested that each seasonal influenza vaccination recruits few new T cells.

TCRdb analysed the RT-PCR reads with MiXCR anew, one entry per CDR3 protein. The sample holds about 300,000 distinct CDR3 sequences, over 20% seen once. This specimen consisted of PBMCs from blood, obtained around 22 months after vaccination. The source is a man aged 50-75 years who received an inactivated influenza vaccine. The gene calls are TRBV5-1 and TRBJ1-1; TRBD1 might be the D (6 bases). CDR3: CASSLKARGKTEAFF. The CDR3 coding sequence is TGCGCCAGCAGCTTGAAGGCCAGGGGAAAGACTGAAGCTTTCTTT.